The 8 T cell receptor beta chains listed next were all sequenced from one sample in a study of beta chain features in type 1 diabetes. Expressed TCRB transcripts were sequenced after all isolated RNA was converted to cDNA. Clones were read by immunoSEQ multiplex PCR, and TCRdb kept only the in-frame ones, dropping some. The sample carries 500,000 to 700,000 clones, less than 20% recorded once. Sequencing used naive CD4+ T cells from blood. These receptors were taken from a man younger than 35 in good health.

This clone was detected a few times. This chain uses TRBV28 with TRBJ2-7; tentatively, D is TRBD1 or TRBD2 (6 bases each). Per the germline V gene, CDR1 is MDHEN and CDR2 is SYDVKM. V lost 5 bases to trimming and J lost 1 base, with 15 bases between them. This CDR3 contains 15 residues. For the CDR3, the DNA is TGTGCCAGCAGTATGACTCGGGGGCTGTCCTACGAGCAGTACTTC. The encoded protein is CASSMTRGLSYEQYF. Full variable domain (remainder filled in from reference TRBV28 and TRBJ2-7): DVKVTQSSRYLVKRTGEKVFLECVQDMDHENMFWYRQDPGLGLRLIYFSYDVKMKEKGDIPEGYSVSREKKERFSLILESASTNQTSMYLCASSMTRGLSYEQYFGPGTRLTVT.

The chain recombines TRBV6-5 with TRBJ1-1; D is perhaps TRBD1 (6 bases). The CDR3 is 13 residues long. Trimming took 6 bases from V and 7 from J, leaving 15 bases between them. Germline assignment: CDR1 MNHEY and CDR2 SVGAGI. CDR3: CASRSRGSFEAFF. CDR3 coding DNA: TGTGCCAGCAGATCCAGGGGCAGTTTTGAAGCTTTCTTT.

This chain links TRBV7-2 with TRBJ2-7; D remains unclear. Germline CDR1 and CDR2: SGHTA and FQGNSA. V was pared by 8 bases and J by 0 bases, with 8 bases between. The CDR3 contains 12 residues. The CDR3 bases are TGTGCCAGCCGGACGGCCTCCTACGAGCAGTACTTC. It encodes CASRTASYEQYF.

This clone was observed a handful of times. This chain joins TRBV29-1 and TRBJ1-2; D ambiguous. Trimming removed 4 bases at V and 4 bases at J, with 10 bases between. Looked up from germline, CDR1 is SQVTM and CDR2 is ANQGSEA. CDR3 length: 12 residues. Here the CDR3 reads CSVGDWAYGYTF. CDR3 bases: TGCAGCGTTGGGGATTGGGCCTATGGCTACACCTTC.

This clone turned up a few times. The rearrangement links TRBV4-3 to TRBJ2-1, with D uncertain. V was pared by 1 base and J by 5 bases, with 6 bases between. From germline, CDR1 is LGHNA and CDR2 YSLEER. The CDR3 contains 13 residues. The CDR3 protein is CASSQVRDNEQFF. Written as DNA, the CDR3 is TGCGCCAGCAGCCAAGTTAGGGACAATGAGCAGTTCTTC.

This clone has more than one count but fewer than ten. This chain connects TRBV6-5 to TRBJ2-7; 9 bases line up with TRBD2. The CDR3 is 14 residues long. With V trimmed by 5 bases and J by 3 bases, 5 bases remained unmatched. Germline CDR1 is MNHEY and CDR2 is SVGAGI. In DNA form, the CDR3 reads TGTGCCAGCAGTAAGACTAGCGGAAACTACGAGCAGTACTTC. This encodes CASSKTSGNYEQYF.

The chain joins TRBV19 to TRBJ2-7; TRBD2 aligns across 12 bases. The germline V gene encodes CDR1 LNHDA and CDR2 SQIVND (reference sequence). This CDR3 has 15 amino acids. The V segment lost 5 bases and the J segment 3 bases; nucleotides outside the gene matches: 5. CDR3 protein: CASSLRLAGDYEQYF. The CDR3 bases are TGTGCCAGTAGTTTACGACTAGCGGGGGACTACGAGCAGTACTTC.

The chain carries TRBV11-2 and TRBJ1-6; 9 nucleotides agree with TRBD1. Trimming at V came to 4 bases and at J to 10 bases, leaving 5 bases not matched to a gene. This CDR3 has 14 amino acids. Looked up from germline, CDR1 is SGHAT and CDR2 is FQNNGV. CDR3 nucleotide sequence: TGTGCCAGCAGCTGGGACAGGGTCTGGTCACCCCTCCACTTT. It encodes CASSWDRVWSPLHF.